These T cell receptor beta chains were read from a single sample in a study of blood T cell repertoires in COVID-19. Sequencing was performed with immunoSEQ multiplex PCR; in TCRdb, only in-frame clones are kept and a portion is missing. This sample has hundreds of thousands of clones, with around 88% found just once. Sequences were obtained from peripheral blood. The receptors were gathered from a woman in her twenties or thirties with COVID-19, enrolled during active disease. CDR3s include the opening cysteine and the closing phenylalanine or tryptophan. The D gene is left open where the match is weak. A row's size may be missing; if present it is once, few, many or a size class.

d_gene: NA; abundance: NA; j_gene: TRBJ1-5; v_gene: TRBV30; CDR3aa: CAWSVDISNQPQHF; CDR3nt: TGTGCCTGGAGTGTGGACATTAGCAATCAGCCCCAGCATTTT
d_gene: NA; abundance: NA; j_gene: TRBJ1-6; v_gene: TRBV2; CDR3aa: CASSDSENSPLHF; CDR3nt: TGTGCCAGCAGTGATTCGGAGAATTCACCCCTCCACTTT
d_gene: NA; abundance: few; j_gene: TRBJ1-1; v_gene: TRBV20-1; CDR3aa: CSASTGPAGAFF; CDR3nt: TGCAGTGCTAGTACCGGTCCGGCAGGGGCTTTCTTT
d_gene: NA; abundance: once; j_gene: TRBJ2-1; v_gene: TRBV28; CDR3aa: CASSLIAGQGNNEQFF; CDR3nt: TGTGCCAGCAGTTTGATAGCGGGACAGGGCAACAATGAGCAGTTCTTC
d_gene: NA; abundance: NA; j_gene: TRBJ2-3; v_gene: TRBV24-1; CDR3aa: CATQLGATDTQYF; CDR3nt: TGTGCCACACAACTTGGGGCTACAGATACGCAGTATTTT
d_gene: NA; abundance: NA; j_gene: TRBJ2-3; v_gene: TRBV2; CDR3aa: CASRREDTQYF; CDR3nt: TGTGCCAGCAGGAGGGAGGATACGCAGTATTTT
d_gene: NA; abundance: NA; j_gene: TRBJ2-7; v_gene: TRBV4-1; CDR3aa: CASSQATRSHEQYF; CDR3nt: TGCGCCAGCAGCCAAGCGACTAGATCACACGAGCAGTACTTC
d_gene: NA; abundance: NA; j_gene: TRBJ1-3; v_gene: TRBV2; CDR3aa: CASSEQRAAGNTIYF; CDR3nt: TGTGCCAGCAGTGAACAGCGGGCAGCTGGAAACACCATATATTTT
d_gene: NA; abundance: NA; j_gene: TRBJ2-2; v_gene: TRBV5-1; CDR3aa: CASSLDRGQLFF; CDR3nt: TGCGCCAGCAGCTTGGATAGGGGTCAACTGTTTTTT
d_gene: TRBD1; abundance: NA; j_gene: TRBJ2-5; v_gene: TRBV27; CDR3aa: CASSKFFGQGAYQETQYF; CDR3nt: TGTGCCAGCAGTAAATTCTTCGGACAGGGGGCCTACCAAGAGACCCAGTACTTC